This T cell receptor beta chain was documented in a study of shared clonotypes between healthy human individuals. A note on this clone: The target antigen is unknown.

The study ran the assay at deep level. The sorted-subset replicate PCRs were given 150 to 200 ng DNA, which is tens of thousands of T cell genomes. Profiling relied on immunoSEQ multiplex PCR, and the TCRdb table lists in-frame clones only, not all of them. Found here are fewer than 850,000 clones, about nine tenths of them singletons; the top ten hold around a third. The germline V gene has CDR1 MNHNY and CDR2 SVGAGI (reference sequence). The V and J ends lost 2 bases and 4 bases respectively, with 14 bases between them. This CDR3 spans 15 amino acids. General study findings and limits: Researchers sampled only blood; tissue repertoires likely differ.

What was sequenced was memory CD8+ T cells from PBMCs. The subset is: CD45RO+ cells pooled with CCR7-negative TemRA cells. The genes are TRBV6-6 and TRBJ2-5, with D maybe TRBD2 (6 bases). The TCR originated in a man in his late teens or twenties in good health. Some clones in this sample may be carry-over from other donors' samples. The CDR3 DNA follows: TGTGCCAGCAGTTACCGGGACGGGCGGGGAGAGACCCAGTACTTC. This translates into CASSYRDGRGETQYF.